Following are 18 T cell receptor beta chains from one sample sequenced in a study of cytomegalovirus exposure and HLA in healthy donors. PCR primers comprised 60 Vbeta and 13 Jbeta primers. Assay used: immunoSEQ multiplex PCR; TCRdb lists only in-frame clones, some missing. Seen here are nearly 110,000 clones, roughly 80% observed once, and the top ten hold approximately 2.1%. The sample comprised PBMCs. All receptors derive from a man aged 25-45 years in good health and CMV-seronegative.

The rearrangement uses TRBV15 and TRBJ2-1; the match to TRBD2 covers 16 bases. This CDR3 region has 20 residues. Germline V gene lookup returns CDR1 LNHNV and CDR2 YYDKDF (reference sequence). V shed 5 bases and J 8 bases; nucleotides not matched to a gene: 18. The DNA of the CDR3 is TGTGCCACCAGCGGTGACGGGACTAGCGGGAGGGCCTTGAGAGCCCATGAGCAGTTCTTC. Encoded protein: CATSGDGTSGRALRAHEQFF.

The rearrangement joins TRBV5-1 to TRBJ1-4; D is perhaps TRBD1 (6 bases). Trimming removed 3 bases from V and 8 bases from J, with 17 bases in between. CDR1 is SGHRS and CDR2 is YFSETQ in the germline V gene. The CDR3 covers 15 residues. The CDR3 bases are TGCGCCAGCAGCTGGGGGGGGGCCCCAAAGGAAAAACTGTTTTTT. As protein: CASSWGGAPKEKLFF.

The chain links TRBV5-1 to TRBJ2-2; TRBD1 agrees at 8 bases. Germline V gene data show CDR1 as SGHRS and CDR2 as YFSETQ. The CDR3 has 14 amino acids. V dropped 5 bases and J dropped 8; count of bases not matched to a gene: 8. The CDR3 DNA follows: TGCGCCAGCAGACAAGGACAGGGATCGGGGGAGCTGTTTTTT. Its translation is CASRQGQGSGELFF.

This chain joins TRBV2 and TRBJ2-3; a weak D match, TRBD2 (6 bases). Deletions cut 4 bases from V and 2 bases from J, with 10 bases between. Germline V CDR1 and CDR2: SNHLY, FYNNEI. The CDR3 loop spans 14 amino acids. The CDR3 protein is CASSVGLTTDTQYF. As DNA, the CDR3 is TGTGCCAGCAGTGTGGGACTCACCACAGATACGCAGTATTTT.

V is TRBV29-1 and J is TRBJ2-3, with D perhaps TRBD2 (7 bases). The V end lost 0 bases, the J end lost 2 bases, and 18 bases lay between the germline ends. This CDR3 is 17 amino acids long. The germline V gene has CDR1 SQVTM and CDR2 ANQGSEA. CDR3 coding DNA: TGCAGCGTTGAAGATCTTCGCGGGGGCGCGACCACAGATACGCAGTATTTT. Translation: CSVEDLRGGATTDTQYF.

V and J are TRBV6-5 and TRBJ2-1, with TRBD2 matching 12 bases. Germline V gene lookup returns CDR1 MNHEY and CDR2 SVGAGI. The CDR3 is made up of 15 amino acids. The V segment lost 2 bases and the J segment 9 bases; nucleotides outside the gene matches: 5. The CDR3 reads CASSYRLAGGAEQFF. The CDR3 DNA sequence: TGTGCCAGCAGTTACCGGCTAGCGGGAGGGGCTGAGCAGTTCTTC.

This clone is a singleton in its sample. The CDR3 sequence is CASSLDGTTLLGYGYTF. The DNA for the CDR3 is TGTGCCAGCAGCTTAGATGGGACAACCTTACTAGGCTATGGCTACACCTTC. V usage is TRBV7-6 and J usage is TRBJ1-2, with a tentative D call TRBD1 (6 bases). The V gene's germline CDR1 is SGHVS and CDR2 FNYEAQ. This CDR3 comprises 17 residues. V dropped 1 base and J dropped 4 bases, with 19 bases sitting between them.

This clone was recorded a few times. This CDR3 is CASSPLERVSYEQYF. The CDR3 DNA is TGTGCCAGCTCACCTTTAGAGAGGGTCTCCTACGAGCAGTACTTC. This chain uses TRBV18 with TRBJ2-7; possibly TRBD2 for D (5 bases). The CDR3 sequence is 15 residues long. Trimming took 3 bases from V and 0 from J, leaving 12 bases between them. Per germline, CDR1 KGHSH and CDR2 LQKENI.

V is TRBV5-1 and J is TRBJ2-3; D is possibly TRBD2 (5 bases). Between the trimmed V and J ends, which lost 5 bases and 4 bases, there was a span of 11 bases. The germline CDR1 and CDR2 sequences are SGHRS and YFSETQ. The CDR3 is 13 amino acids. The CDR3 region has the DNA TGCGCCAGCAGTCGGGCGGGCTCAGATACGCAGTATTTT. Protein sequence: CASSRAGSDTQYF.

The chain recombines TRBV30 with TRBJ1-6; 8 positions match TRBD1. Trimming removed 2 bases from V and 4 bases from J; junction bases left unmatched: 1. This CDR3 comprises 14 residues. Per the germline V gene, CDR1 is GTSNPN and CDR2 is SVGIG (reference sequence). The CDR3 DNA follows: TGTGCCTGGAGTCGACAGGGGTATAATTCACCCCTCCACTTT. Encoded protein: CAWSRQGYNSPLHF.

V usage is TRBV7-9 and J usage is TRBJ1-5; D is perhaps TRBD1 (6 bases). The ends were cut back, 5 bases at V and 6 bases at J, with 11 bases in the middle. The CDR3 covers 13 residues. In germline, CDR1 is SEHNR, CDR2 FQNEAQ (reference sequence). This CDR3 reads CASSPQGVQPQHF. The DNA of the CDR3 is TGTGCCAGCAGCCCACAGGGTGTTCAGCCCCAGCATTTT.

CDR3: CASSEQGYEQYF. The DNA for the CDR3 is TGCGCCAGCAGTGAGCAGGGCTACGAGCAGTACTTC. The chain employs TRBV10-2 and TRBJ2-7, with a possible D match to TRBD1 (5 bases). Germline V lookup: CDR1 WSHSY, CDR2 SAAADI. This CDR3 has 12 amino acids. Trimming took 2 bases from V and 3 from J, leaving 5 bases between them.

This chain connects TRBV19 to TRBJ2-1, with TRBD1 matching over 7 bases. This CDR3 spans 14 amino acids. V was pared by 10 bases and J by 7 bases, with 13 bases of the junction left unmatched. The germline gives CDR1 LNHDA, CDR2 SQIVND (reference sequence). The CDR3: CAKLVQGSANEQFF. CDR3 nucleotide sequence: TGTGCCAAGCTCGTACAGGGGTCCGCGAATGAGCAGTTCTTC.

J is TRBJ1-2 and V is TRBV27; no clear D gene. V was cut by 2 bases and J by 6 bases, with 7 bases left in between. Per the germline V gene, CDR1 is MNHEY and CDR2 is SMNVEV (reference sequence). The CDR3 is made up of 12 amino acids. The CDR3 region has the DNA TGTGCCAGCAGTTTAAAGGGAGATGGCTACACCTTC. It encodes CASSLKGDGYTF.

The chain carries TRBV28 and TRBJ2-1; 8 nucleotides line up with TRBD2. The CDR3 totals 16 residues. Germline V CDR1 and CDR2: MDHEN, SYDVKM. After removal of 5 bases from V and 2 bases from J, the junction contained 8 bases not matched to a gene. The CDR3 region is CASSALEAGAYNEQFF. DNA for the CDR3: TGTGCCAGCAGTGCCCTTGAAGCGGGAGCCTACAATGAGCAGTTCTTC.

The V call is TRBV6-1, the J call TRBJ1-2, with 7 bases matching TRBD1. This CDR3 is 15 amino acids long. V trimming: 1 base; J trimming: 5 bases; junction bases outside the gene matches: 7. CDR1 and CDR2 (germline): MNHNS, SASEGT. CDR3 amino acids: CASSEVPGQFYGYTF. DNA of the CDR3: TGTGCCAGCAGTGAAGTTCCGGGACAGTTTTATGGCTACACCTTC.

The CDR3 region has the DNA TGTGCCAGCAGCCAACAGGGCCGGGACACTGAAGCTTTCTTT. Its translation is CASSQQGRDTEAFF. The rearrangement uses TRBV14 and TRBJ1-1, with D possibly matching TRBD1 (5 bases). V dropped 2 bases and J dropped 3 bases, with 10 bases sitting between them. The CDR3 covers 14 residues. Looked up from germline, CDR1 is SGHDN and CDR2 is FVKESK.

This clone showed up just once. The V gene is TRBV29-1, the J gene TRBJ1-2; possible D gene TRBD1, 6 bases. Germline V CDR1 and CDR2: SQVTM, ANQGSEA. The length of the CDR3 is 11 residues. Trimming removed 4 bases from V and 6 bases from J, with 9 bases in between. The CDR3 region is CSVAQGHGYTF. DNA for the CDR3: TGCAGCGTTGCCCAGGGGCATGGCTACACCTTC.